One sample yielded the 28 T cell receptor beta chains listed below, sequenced in a study of T-cell memory formation after mild COVID-19. TCRdb independently ran MiXCR on the 5' RACE reads; one entry per CDR3 protein. The table lists over 350,000 distinct CDR3 sequences, roughly 15% of them singletons, with 20% to 25% in the top ten. The sequenced sample was PBMCs or a T cell subset sorted from them (not recorded which). These receptors were obtained from a man between 18 and 35 years old who had mild COVID-19 (a few samples of this study predate the infection). Cell type and time point are not known.

This clonotype has only a few counts. V is TRBV3-1 and J is TRBJ2-2, with 7 bases that match TRBD2. This CDR3 region has 15 residues. V was clipped by 1 base and J by 6 bases; unmatched bases: 5. CDR1 LGHDT and CDR2 YNNKEL come from the germline V gene (reference sequence). CDR3 sequence reads: CASSQVAGVAGELFF. DNA for the CDR3: TGTGCCAGCAGCCAAGTCGCGGGGGTGGCCGGGGAGCTGTTTTTT.

In this sample, this clonotype turned up many times. The V gene is TRBV19, the J gene TRBJ1-2, with D uncertain. Trimming shortened V by 6 bases and J by 7 bases, and 15 bases separated the two germline ends. The germline V gene has CDR1 LNHDA and CDR2 SQIVND (reference sequence). The CDR3 consists of 13 residues. The CDR3 reads CASRRSPMAGYTF. As DNA, the CDR3 is TGTGCCAGTAGAAGATCCCCGATGGCTGGCTACACCTTC.

This clonotype was seen ten or more times. The chain recombines TRBV27 with TRBJ2-5; a possible D gene is TRBD1 (6 bases). CDR3 length equals 14 residues. From germline, CDR1 is MNHEY and CDR2 SMNVEV (reference sequence). V lost 8 bases to trimming and J lost 4 bases, with 17 bases between them. CDR3 coding DNA: TGTGCCAGCGCTCCCAATCAGGGGTTAGAGACCCAGTACTTC. Protein sequence: CASAPNQGLETQYF.

The rearrangement joins TRBV3-1 to TRBJ1-6, with 9 bases that match TRBD1. CDR1 LGHDT and CDR2 YNNKEL come from the germline V gene (reference sequence). CDR3 length: 17 amino acids. V lost 5 bases and J lost 6; bases outside the gene matches: 11. The CDR3 bases are TGTGCCAGCAGCGACAGAGATTGGACAGGGGTTAATTCACCCCTCCACTTT. Translating gives CASSDRDWTGVNSPLHF.

V and J are TRBV4-3 and TRBJ2-3; D gene ambiguous. V shed 2 bases and J shed 4 bases, with 10 bases lying between them. Germline assignment: CDR1 LGHNA and CDR2 YSLEER. The CDR3 runs 14 residues. CDR3 bases: TGCGCCAGCAGCCAATACTGGACCTCAGATACGCAGTATTTT. It specifies CASSQYWTSDTQYF.

This clonotype was recorded many times. The rearrangement uses TRBV4-1 and TRBJ2-2, with D possibly TRBD2 on 6 matching bases. This CDR3 comprises 16 residues. Trimming took off 1 base at V and 6 bases at J, with 15 bases between the two ends. The V gene's germline CDR1 is MGHRA and CDR2 YSYEKL. The CDR3 DNA follows: TGCGCCAGCAGCCAAGTAAGGAGCGGGCGCCCCGGGGAGCTGTTTTTT. This encodes CASSQVRSGRPGELFF.

This clonotype was observed a few times. J is TRBJ2-1 and V is TRBV7-2, with TRBD1 matching 8 bases. With 5 bases clipped from V and 5 bases from J, the junction kept 8 bases outside the gene matches. The CDR3 consists of 15 residues. Germline loops: CDR1 SGHTA, CDR2 FQGNSA. The CDR3 here is CASSRDRGGHNEQFF. The CDR3, as DNA: TGTGCCAGCAGCCGAGACAGGGGTGGGCACAATGAGCAGTTCTTC.

This clonotype appeared a few times. Here the CDR3 reads CASLSGANTIYF. DNA of the CDR3: TGTGCCAGCCTATCGGGGGCAAACACCATATATTTT. This rearrangement joins TRBV3-1 to TRBJ1-3; D is perhaps TRBD1 (6 bases). Trimming took 8 bases from V and 6 from J, leaving 11 bases between them. Germline lookup yields CDR1 LGHDT and CDR2 YNNKEL (reference sequence). The CDR3 is made up of 12 amino acids.

In its sample, this clonotype was seen a few times. V usage is TRBV6-5 and J usage is TRBJ1-4; TRBD1 aligns across 7 bases. The CDR3 is made up of 15 amino acids. J lost 7 bases, V lost 2 bases, and 7 bases had no gene match. Looked up from germline, CDR1 is MNHEY and CDR2 is SVGAGI. CDR3 nucleotide sequence: TGTGCCAGCAGTTACCGGACAGGCTGGGGTGAAAAACTGTTTTTT. Encoded protein: CASSYRTGWGEKLFF.

The CDR3: CASSPGWGGQDTQYF. CDR3 nucleotide sequence: TGTGCCAGCAGTCCGGGGTGGGGGGGCCAAGATACGCAGTATTTT. The rearrangement links TRBV7-2 to TRBJ2-3, with D possibly being TRBD2 (7 bases). Trimming cost V 6 bases and J 5 bases, with 18 bases left between them. The CDR3 extends over 15 amino acids. CDR1 SGHTA and CDR2 FQGNSA come from the germline V gene.

DNA for the CDR3: TGCGCCAGCAGCTCGCGACTCTCCTACGAGCAGTACTTC. This encodes CASSSRLSYEQYF. This chain links TRBV5-1 with TRBJ2-7; D gene uncertain. The V gene's germline CDR1 is SGHRS and CDR2 YFSETQ. Deletions cut 3 bases from V and 0 bases from J, with 7 bases between. This CDR3 region has 13 residues.

Comment on this clonotype: Relative to the germline gene, one junction end is altered; a read error may explain this. The V gene is TRBV10-3, the J gene TRBJ1-6; D gene unclear. Germline CDR1 reads ENHRY; CDR2 reads SYGVKD. CDR3 length: 11 amino acids. CDR3 residues: CAIGEGRPLHF. CDR3 DNA sequence: TGTGCCATCGGTGAAGGACGACCCCTCCACTTT.

The sample holds one count of this clonotype. The chain is built from TRBV6-5 and TRBJ2-7, with TRBD2 matching 9 bases. Germline CDR1 is MNHEY and CDR2 is SVGAGI. CDR3 length equals 17 residues. The ends lost 0 bases at V and 4 bases at J; junction bases unmatched: 10. CDR3 in amino acids: CASSYSGASGVIYEQYF. As DNA, the CDR3 is TGTGCCAGCAGTTACTCTGGGGCTAGCGGGGTGATTTACGAGCAGTACTTC.

This clonotype was seen at least ten times. The chain combines TRBV5-5 with TRBJ2-5, with TRBD2 matching over 13 bases. The germline V gene encodes CDR1 SGHKS and CDR2 YYEKEE (reference sequence). The CDR3 has 15 residues. After removal of 4 bases from V and 4 bases from J, the junction contained 4 bases not matched to a gene. CDR3 nucleotide sequence: TGTGCCAGCAGCCCAGGACTAGCGGGGGTAGAGACCCAGTACTTC. The encoded protein is CASSPGLAGVETQYF.

This chain connects TRBV5-1 to TRBJ1-1; TRBD1 agrees at 8 bases. The CDR3 covers 16 residues. Trimming cost V 0 bases and J 5 bases; bases outside gene matches: 9. Germline CDR1 reads SGHRS; CDR2 reads YFSETQ. CDR3: CASSLGLGRGPTEAFF. In DNA form, the CDR3 reads TGCGCCAGCAGCTTGGGTCTTGGCAGGGGGCCAACTGAAGCTTTCTTT.

The chain combines TRBV7-2 with TRBJ2-5; D is ambiguous. The germline gives CDR1 SGHTA, CDR2 FQGNSA. This CDR3 comprises 12 residues. V shed 4 bases and J shed 5 bases, with 8 bases lying between them. CDR3 loop: CASSSTVETQYF. The CDR3, as DNA: TGTGCCAGCAGCTCCACGGTGGAGACCCAGTACTTC.

This clonotype showed up just a few times. This rearrangement joins TRBV20-1 to TRBJ2-2; D might be TRBD2 (5 bases). V was pared by 3 bases and J by 1 base, with 6 bases between. The CDR3 totals 13 residues. The germline V gene encodes CDR1 DFQATT and CDR2 SNEGSKA (reference sequence). This CDR3 reads CSASGKNTGELFF. The CDR3 nucleotides are TGCAGTGCTAGCGGGAAGAACACCGGGGAGCTGTTTTTT.

This sequence joins TRBV5-1 and TRBJ2-7, with 9 positions matching TRBD2. The trim removed 0 bases at V and 4 bases at J, leaving 8 bases unmatched. The CDR3 totals 16 residues. Per the germline V gene, CDR1 is SGHRS and CDR2 is YFSETQ. The CDR3 region has the DNA TGCGCCAGCAGCTTGGGTATGGCGGGGGGGCCTTACGAGCAGTACTTC. This sequence encodes CASSLGMAGGPYEQYF. Full variable domain (remainder filled in from reference TRBV5-1 and TRBJ2-7): KAGVTQTPRYLIKTRGQQVTLSCSPISGHRSVSWYQQTPGQGLQFLFEYFSETQRNKGNFPGRFSGRQFSNSRSEMNVSTLELGDSALYLCASSLGMAGGPYEQYFGPGTRLTVT.

The chain combines TRBV29-1 with TRBJ1-2; possibly TRBD1 for D (5 bases). In germline, CDR1 is SQVTM, CDR2 ANQGSEA. The V end lost 3 bases, the J end lost 1 base, and 9 bases lay between the germline ends. This CDR3 is 13 amino acids long. Here the CDR3 DNA reads TGCAGCGTTGATCGAAGGGGTAACTATGGCTACACCTTC. As protein: CSVDRRGNYGYTF.

The chain couples TRBV7-2 to TRBJ1-1, with no clear D. The CDR3 has 15 residues. V was pared by 6 bases and J by 1 base, with 15 bases between. CDR1 SGHTA and CDR2 FQGNSA come from the germline V gene. The CDR3 sequence: CASSKNWAPNTEAFF. For the CDR3, the DNA is TGTGCCAGCAGTAAGAACTGGGCGCCGAACACTGAAGCTTTCTTT. The complete variable domain, with remaining parts taken from reference TRBV7-2 and TRBJ1-1, reads GAGVSQSPSNKVTEKGKDVELRCDPISGHTALYWYRQSLGQGLEFLIYFQGNSAPDKSGLPSDRFSAERTGGSVSTLTIQRTQQEDSAVYLCASSKNWAPNTEAFFGQGTRLTVV.

This clonotype occurred a few times. The V and J genes are TRBV7-2 and TRBJ1-1; no clear D. The germline V gene encodes CDR1 SGHTA and CDR2 FQGNSA. The CDR3 runs 12 residues. Trimming shortened V by 5 bases and J by 3 bases, and 7 bases separated the two germline ends. The CDR3 DNA reads as TGTGCCAGCAGCAAACGACACACTGAAGCTTTCTTT. Its translation: CASSKRHTEAFF.

This clonotype was seen a few times. The J gene is TRBJ1-2, the V gene TRBV4-2; no clear D. With 2 bases removed from V and 2 bases from J, the gap between germline ends came to 15 bases. The germline gives CDR1 LGHNA, CDR2 YNFKEQ. The CDR3 is 16 amino acids. The CDR3, as DNA: TGTGCCAGCAGCCAACTATCCGGGAGCCTAAACTATGGCTACACCTTC. Amino acids: CASSQLSGSLNYGYTF.

This clonotype has a count of ten or more. V and J are TRBV28 and TRBJ2-7; TRBD2 might be the D (6 bases). CDR3 length: 14 residues. Trimming cost V 5 bases and J 5 bases, with 16 bases left between them. CDR1 and CDR2 (germline): MDHEN, SYDVKM. The CDR3 loop is CASSAPGRTHEQYV. The CDR3 nucleotides are TGTGCCAGCAGTGCTCCAGGGAGGACCCACGAGCAGTACGTC.

V is TRBV24-1 and J is TRBJ2-5; the match to TRBD1 covers 8 bases. The CDR3 length is 15 residues. The trim removed 4 bases at V and 5 bases at J, leaving 8 bases unmatched. Per the germline V gene, CDR1 is KGHDR and CDR2 is SFDVKD. In DNA, the CDR3 is TGTGCCACCAGTGACGCAGGGGGCGCCGGGGAGACCCAGTACTTC. Amino acid sequence: CATSDAGGAGETQYF.

This clonotype appeared a single time. The CDR3 reads CASSETRRPSTDTQYF. CDR3 DNA sequence: TGTGCCAGCAGTGAAACAAGGAGGCCTAGCACAGATACGCAGTATTTT. This rearrangement joins TRBV25-1 to TRBJ2-3; possibly TRBD2 for D (5 bases). The germline gives CDR1 MGHDK, CDR2 SYGVNS. There are 16 residues in the CDR3. Deletions cut 2 bases from V and 0 bases from J, with 12 bases between.

This clonotype is labeled as medium-sized (0.01 to 0.1%). The gene calls are TRBV6-4 and TRBJ2-3; 11 positions agree with TRBD2. V lost 3 bases, J lost 1 base, and 0 bases stayed unmatched. Looked up from germline, CDR1 is MRHNA and CDR2 is SNTAGT. The CDR3 runs 15 residues. Written as DNA, the CDR3 is TGTGCCAGCAGTGAGACTAGCGGGGGCACAGATACGCAGTATTTT. Translation: CASSETSGGTDTQYF.

V usage is TRBV7-3 and J usage is TRBJ2-3; TRBD2 agrees at 11 bases. V shed 1 base and J 2 bases; nucleotides not matched to a gene: 8. Germline V gene sequence: CDR1 SGHTA, CDR2 FQGTGA. The CDR3 runs 18 residues. This CDR3 is CASSLISGLAGLTDTQYF. The CDR3 DNA is TGTGCCAGCAGCTTAATCTCAGGACTAGCGGGTCTCACAGATACGCAGTATTTT.

This clonotype was seen only a few times. This rearrangement joins TRBV20-1 to TRBJ2-3; TRBD2 matches at 9 bases. This CDR3 is 14 amino acids long. From germline, CDR1 is DFQATT and CDR2 SNEGSKA (reference sequence). V shed 6 bases, J shed 6 bases, and the junction held 10 bases outside the gene matches. CDR3 protein: CSAILAGGADTQYF. CDR3 nucleotides: TGCAGTGCGATACTAGCGGGTGGTGCGGATACGCAGTATTTT.